These T cell receptor beta chains were read from a single sample in a study of early stage breast cancer tumors. Profiled with immunoSEQ multiplex PCR; TCRdb holds only in-frame clones, not every one. The sample carries some 5,000 clones, roughly 68% recorded once. Sequenced input: normal breast tissue next to the tumor. All receptors derive from a person aged 55 to 70 with breast cancer. The CDR3 runs from the conserved cysteine through the conserved F or W. The order of the fields is clone size, V gene, D gene, J gene, CDR3 DNA, CDR3 protein. A D gene is named only where the DNA matches it firmly. A clone size is listed for some rows: how often the clone was seen (once, few, many), or a class if it is expanded.

clone_size: NA
v_call: TRBV2
d_call: NA
j_call: TRBJ1-5
cdr3_nt: TGTGCCAGCAGTGAATACAGGGTTGGACAGCCCCAGCATTTT
cdr3_aa: CASSEYRVGQPQHF

clone_size: few
v_call: TRBV5-6
d_call: TRBD2
j_call: TRBJ2-5
cdr3_nt: TGTGCCAGCATATTACTAGCGGGCGGGAAAGAGACCCAGTACTTC
cdr3_aa: CASILLAGGKETQYF

clone_size: NA
v_call: TRBV5-5
d_call: NA
j_call: TRBJ2-2
cdr3_nt: TGTGCCAGCAGTCCCCCAGCCCTCGCCGGGGAGCTGTTTTTT
cdr3_aa: CASSPPALAGELFF

clone_size: NA
v_call: TRBV11-2
d_call: NA
j_call: TRBJ2-5
cdr3_nt: TGTGCCAGCAGCTTAGATACAGACTCACGACCTTTAGCGACCCAGTACTTC
cdr3_aa: CASSLDTDSRPLATQYF

clone_size: NA
v_call: TRBV5-1
d_call: NA
j_call: TRBJ2-7
cdr3_nt: TGCGCCAGCAGCTTGGACCAGGTGGTAGACGAGCAGTACTTC
cdr3_aa: CASSLDQVVDEQYF

clone_size: NA
v_call: TRBV5-5
d_call: NA
j_call: TRBJ2-7
cdr3_nt: TGTGCCAGCAGCGAAAACTACGAGCAGTGCTTC
cdr3_aa: CASSENYEQCF

clone_size: NA
v_call: TRBV5-1
d_call: NA
j_call: TRBJ2-3
cdr3_nt: TGCGCCAGCACAAGCGCAGATACGCAGTATTTT
cdr3_aa: CASTSADTQYF

clone_size: NA
v_call: TRBV19
d_call: TRBD1
j_call: TRBJ1-2
cdr3_nt: TGTGCCAGTAGTAGAACGTCCGGGACAGGGAACGGCTACACCTTC
cdr3_aa: CASSRTSGTGNGYTF

clone_size: NA
v_call: TRBV5-4
d_call: TRBD1
j_call: TRBJ1-4
cdr3_nt: TGTGCCAGCAGCGCCCCACAGGGGGGTAATGAAAAACTGTTTTTT
cdr3_aa: CASSAPQGGNEKLFF

clone_size: NA
v_call: TRBV2
d_call: TRBD1
j_call: TRBJ1-2
cdr3_nt: TGTGCCAGCAGTGGGGGACAGGACTATGGCTACACCTTC
cdr3_aa: CASSGGQDYGYTF

clone_size: NA
v_call: TRBV5-1
d_call: NA
j_call: TRBJ1-1
cdr3_nt: TGCGCCAGCAGCGAAACAGTGAACACTGAAGCTTTCTTT
cdr3_aa: CASSETVNTEAFF

clone_size: NA
v_call: TRBV5-1
d_call: TRBD1
j_call: TRBJ2-3
cdr3_nt: TGCGCCAGCAAATTTTCGCCGGGACAGGGAGGAGATACGCAGTATTTT
cdr3_aa: CASKFSPGQGGDTQYF

clone_size: NA
v_call: TRBV2
d_call: NA
j_call: TRBJ2-3
cdr3_nt: TGTGCCAGCGGCCCTTCGGGCAGGGATACGCAGTATTTT
cdr3_aa: CASGPSGRDTQYF

clone_size: NA
v_call: TRBV11-2
d_call: NA
j_call: TRBJ2-1
cdr3_nt: TGTGCCAGCAGCTTAGCCGGGTTCGGAGTGAGGGAGCAGTTCTTC
cdr3_aa: CASSLAGFGVREQFF

clone_size: few
v_call: TRBV2
d_call: NA
j_call: TRBJ2-1
cdr3_nt: TGTGCCAGCGTGGGGGGCCTCCCCCGCAATGAGCAGTTCTTC
cdr3_aa: CASVGGLPRNEQFF

clone_size: NA
v_call: TRBV18
d_call: NA
j_call: TRBJ2-7
cdr3_nt: TGTGCCAGCTCACCCTCCAGGACAGTATACGAGCAGTACTTC
cdr3_aa: CASSPSRTVYEQYF

clone_size: NA
v_call: TRBV10-3
d_call: NA
j_call: TRBJ1-4
cdr3_nt: TGTGCCATCAGTGGGGGTGGTAATGAAAAACTGTTTTTT
cdr3_aa: CAISGGGNEKLFF

clone_size: NA
v_call: TRBV7-2
d_call: NA
j_call: TRBJ1-2
cdr3_nt: TGTGCCAGCAGCTTAGATAGGGCGACCCGGGGAGGTGGCTACACCTTC
cdr3_aa: CASSLDRATRGGGYTF

clone_size: NA
v_call: TRBV28
d_call: TRBD1
j_call: TRBJ1-4
cdr3_nt: TGTGCCAGCAGTCCCAGGGACAGGGGCCCGCGTGAAAAACTGTTTTTT
cdr3_aa: CASSPRDRGPREKLFF

clone_size: NA
v_call: TRBV11-3
d_call: NA
j_call: TRBJ2-1
cdr3_nt: TGTGCCAGCAGTCCGAGTCCCCAGACGTCCTACAATGAGCAGTTCTTC
cdr3_aa: CASSPSPQTSYNEQFF

clone_size: NA
v_call: TRBV27
d_call: NA
j_call: TRBJ2-7
cdr3_nt: TGTGCCAGCAGCCGGGGGGCAGGGACGCACGAGCAGTACTTC
cdr3_aa: CASSRGAGTHEQYF

clone_size: NA
v_call: TRBV27
d_call: TRBD1
j_call: TRBJ1-5
cdr3_nt: TGTGCCAGCAGTTTATCGACAGGGGAAGATCAGCCCCAGCATTTT
cdr3_aa: CASSLSTGEDQPQHF

clone_size: NA
v_call: TRBV6-1
d_call: NA
j_call: TRBJ2-3
cdr3_nt: TGTGCCAGCAGTTCCGGGGCTGGCCCCACAGATACGCAGTATTTT
cdr3_aa: CASSSGAGPTDTQYF

clone_size: NA
v_call: TRBV28
d_call: TRBD2
j_call: TRBJ2-1
cdr3_nt: TGTGCCAGCATAGAATCTACTGCGGGAGGTGGTAATGAGCAGTTCTTC
cdr3_aa: CASIESTAGGGNEQFF

clone_size: NA
v_call: TRBV27
d_call: NA
j_call: TRBJ1-6
cdr3_nt: TGTGCCAGCAGTTTATCAGCTACCGGGTCACCCCTCCACTTT
cdr3_aa: CASSLSATGSPLHF

clone_size: NA
v_call: TRBV6-1
d_call: TRBD2
j_call: TRBJ2-5
cdr3_nt: TGTGCCGGCCGGTTAGCGGGGGGGCGAGAGACCCAGTACTTC
cdr3_aa: CAGRLAGGRETQYF

clone_size: NA
v_call: TRBV9
d_call: NA
j_call: TRBJ2-2
cdr3_nt: TGTGCCAGCAGCCTTACAGCCTCGCCCGCGAACACCGGGGAGCTGTTTTTT
cdr3_aa: CASSLTASPANTGELFF

clone_size: NA
v_call: TRBV4-1
d_call: TRBD2
j_call: TRBJ2-3
cdr3_nt: TGCGCCAGCAGCCCTTCAGCGGGACCCACAGATACGCAGTATTTT
cdr3_aa: CASSPSAGPTDTQYF

clone_size: few
v_call: TRBV2
d_call: NA
j_call: TRBJ2-1
cdr3_nt: TGTGCCAGCACAGGCGGCCCCGGGGATGAGCAGTTCTTC
cdr3_aa: CASTGGPGDEQFF

clone_size: NA
v_call: TRBV5-6
d_call: TRBD1
j_call: TRBJ2-7
cdr3_nt: TGTGCCAGCAGCTACAGGGGTTCCTACGAGCAGTACTTC
cdr3_aa: CASSYRGSYEQYF

clone_size: NA
v_call: TRBV5-5
d_call: NA
j_call: TRBJ2-4
cdr3_nt: TGTGCCAGCAGCGCAGGGGTTGTAAGGGACATTCAGTACTTC
cdr3_aa: CASSAGVVRDIQYF

clone_size: once
v_call: TRBV30
d_call: TRBD1
j_call: TRBJ1-5
cdr3_nt: TGTGCCTGGAGTAGACGACAGGGGAACGGAGGGGATCAGCCCCAGCATTTT
cdr3_aa: CAWSRRQGNGGDQPQHF

clone_size: NA
v_call: TRBV5-1
d_call: NA
j_call: TRBJ2-6
cdr3_nt: TGCGCCAGCAGCTGGCAGGGGGGCGGTACTGGGGCCAACGTCCTGACTTTC
cdr3_aa: CASSWQGGGTGANVLTF

clone_size: NA
v_call: TRBV25-1
d_call: NA
j_call: TRBJ1-4
cdr3_nt: TGTGCCAGCAAGTCCCTGGGACTCAATAATGAAAAACTGTTTTTT
cdr3_aa: CASKSLGLNNEKLFF

clone_size: NA
v_call: TRBV2
d_call: NA
j_call: TRBJ1-5
cdr3_nt: TGTGCCAGTGGGGACTTAAAGAGCAATCAGCCCCAGCATTTT
cdr3_aa: CASGDLKSNQPQHF

clone_size: NA
v_call: TRBV29-1
d_call: NA
j_call: TRBJ1-1
cdr3_nt: TGCAGCGTTGAAAAAGGGGGAAGAATCACTGAAGCTTTCTTT
cdr3_aa: CSVEKGGRITEAFF

clone_size: NA
v_call: TRBV5-1
d_call: NA
j_call: TRBJ1-2
cdr3_nt: TGCGCCAGCAGCTTGGCCGACAGAAGAAAAGATGGCTACACCTTC
cdr3_aa: CASSLADRRKDGYTF

clone_size: few
v_call: TRBV6-4
d_call: NA
j_call: TRBJ1-1
cdr3_nt: TGTGCCAGCAGGGCTAACGGGAACACTGAAGCTTTCTTT
cdr3_aa: CASRANGNTEAFF

clone_size: NA
v_call: TRBV28
d_call: NA
j_call: TRBJ1-2
cdr3_nt: TGTGCCAGCACAAACCCGCGGGATGGCTACACCTTC
cdr3_aa: CASTNPRDGYTF

clone_size: NA
v_call: TRBV7-9
d_call: NA
j_call: TRBJ1-4
cdr3_nt: TGTGCCAGCAGGGCCGAGGGGGGACTGTTTTTT
cdr3_aa: CASRAEGGLFF

clone_size: once
v_call: TRBV5-1
d_call: NA
j_call: TRBJ2-3
cdr3_nt: TGCGCCAGCAGCTCGGGACTTCCCAGGGATACGCAGTATTTT
cdr3_aa: CASSSGLPRDTQYF

clone_size: NA
v_call: TRBV19
d_call: TRBD1
j_call: TRBJ2-1
cdr3_nt: TGTGCCAGTACTCCCTCGGGACAGGGCTACAATGAGCAGTTCTTC
cdr3_aa: CASTPSGQGYNEQFF

clone_size: NA
v_call: TRBV2
d_call: TRBD1
j_call: TRBJ2-2
cdr3_nt: TGTGCCAGCAGTCTACTAACAATCGGGACAGGGGTTAGATACGGCGGGGAGCTGTTTTTT
cdr3_aa: CASSLLTIGTGVRYGGELFF

clone_size: NA
v_call: TRBV7-9
d_call: NA
j_call: TRBJ2-1
cdr3_nt: TGTGCCAGCAGGCAAACCGGGACTCAGAATGAGCAGTTCTTC
cdr3_aa: CASRQTGTQNEQFF

clone_size: few
v_call: TRBV2
d_call: TRBD1
j_call: TRBJ1-4
cdr3_nt: TGTGCCAGCAGGGGACAGGGAAATGAAAAACTGTTTTTT
cdr3_aa: CASRGQGNEKLFF

clone_size: few
v_call: TRBV19
d_call: TRBD1
j_call: TRBJ1-5
cdr3_nt: TGTGCCAGTAGTATAGGGACAGGGGTAATTGGCAATCAGCCCCAGCATTTT
cdr3_aa: CASSIGTGVIGNQPQHF

clone_size: NA
v_call: TRBV9
d_call: TRBD1
j_call: TRBJ2-7
cdr3_nt: TGTGCCAGCAGCCCACACCCCCCGGACAGGGGTAGCTACGAGCAGTACTTC
cdr3_aa: CASSPHPPDRGSYEQYF

clone_size: NA
v_call: TRBV27
d_call: TRBD1
j_call: TRBJ1-2
cdr3_nt: TGTGCCAGCAGTATAACCTGGGACAGGGCTCCCAACTATGGCTACACCTTC
cdr3_aa: CASSITWDRAPNYGYTF

clone_size: NA
v_call: TRBV11-1
d_call: NA
j_call: TRBJ2-7
cdr3_nt: TGTGCCAGCACCAGAAGCGGACGGCTCTACGAGCAGTACTTC
cdr3_aa: CASTRSGRLYEQYF

clone_size: NA
v_call: TRBV27
d_call: NA
j_call: TRBJ2-5
cdr3_nt: TGTGCCAGCAGCACCTCGACCCAGTACTTC
cdr3_aa: CASSTSTQYF

clone_size: NA
v_call: TRBV27
d_call: NA
j_call: TRBJ2-1
cdr3_nt: TGTGCCAGCAGTTTATCGAGCCTGTCCGGTGTGGTGGCAGGACAGTTCTTC
cdr3_aa: CASSLSSLSGVVAGQFF

clone_size: few
v_call: TRBV2
d_call: NA
j_call: TRBJ2-4
cdr3_nt: TGTGCCAGCAGTGGTGCCCCCAGTGGTGGGAGCATTCAGTACTTC
cdr3_aa: CASSGAPSGGSIQYF

clone_size: NA
v_call: TRBV30
d_call: TRBD1
j_call: TRBJ1-5
cdr3_nt: TGTGCCTGGAAAGACAGGGGGCTATCACAGCCCCAGCATTTT
cdr3_aa: CAWKDRGLSQPQHF